Sequencing of this T cell receptor (beta chain) was carried out in a study of HIV-infected patients and healthy controls. The sample holds many counts of this clonotype. The V gene's germline CDR1 is SGHDN and CDR2 FVKESK. The ends were cut back, 0 bases at V and 16 bases at J, with 19 bases in the middle. CDR3 length: 15 residues. TCRdb used MiXCR to reprocess the 5' RACE reads, holding one entry per CDR3 protein. In the table there are approximately 67,000 distinct CDR3 sequences, roughly a sixth of which are singletons. This sequence was found in a human donor in good health. Sequenced sample: CD4+ T cells from blood. The chain employs TRBV14 and TRBJ2-6; unclear D gene. The CDR3 region has the DNA TGTGCCAGCAGCCAAGATGCGTTATCCAGTTCCAGACTGACTTTC. Protein sequence: CASSQDALSSSRLTF.